The 30 T cell receptor beta chains listed next were all sequenced from one sample in a study of blood T cell repertoires in COVID-19. Here immunoSEQ multiplex PCR was the method, and the copy in TCRdb shows in-frame clones only, minus some. The table includes about 94,000 clones, approximately 79% detected once. Sample: peripheral blood. All receptors come from a man between 65 and 79 years old with COVID-19, enrolled during active disease.

This sequence joins TRBV7-3 and TRBJ2-5, with 7 bases that match TRBD2. Trimming removed 0 bases from V and 1 base from J; junction bases left unmatched: 5. The CDR3 totals 16 residues. In germline, CDR1 is SGHTA, CDR2 FQGTGA. In DNA form, the CDR3 reads TGTGCCAGCAGCTTAACGGCGGGAGCCTTCCAAGAGACCCAGTACTTC. Protein sequence: CASSLTAGAFQETQYF.

This clone was seen a single time. The gene calls are TRBV4-2 and TRBJ2-7; 9 bases are shared with TRBD2. The J segment lost 4 bases and the V segment lost 0 bases, leaving 10 bases of the junction unmatched. The CDR3 covers 17 residues. CDR1 and CDR2 from the germline V gene are LGHNA and YNFKEQ. The CDR3 DNA is TGTGCCAGCAGCCAAGATGTTGCGGGAGGGCCCGAATACGAGCAGTACTTC. Translating it yields CASSQDVAGGPEYEQYF.

Here the CDR3 DNA reads TGTGCCAGTAGTGGGGGACAGAGCACAGATACGCAGTATTTT. It specifies CASSGGQSTDTQYF. The genes are TRBV19 and TRBJ2-3; 7 bases are shared with TRBD1. Trimming cost V 5 bases and J 0 bases; bases outside gene matches: 2. From germline, CDR1 is LNHDA and CDR2 SQIVND (reference sequence). CDR3 length: 14 residues.

The DNA for the CDR3 is TGTGCCAGCTCACCGGGACAGGTCGCTTTCTTT. Translation: CASSPGQVAFF. V is TRBV18 and J is TRBJ1-1, with 8 bases identical to TRBD1. Germline-derived CDR1 and CDR2 are KGHSH and LQKENI. Trimming at V came to 3 bases and at J to 11 bases, leaving 2 bases not matched to a gene. This CDR3 has 11 residues.

The gene calls are TRBV10-3 and TRBJ2-3; 9 nucleotides align to TRBD2. Germline CDR1 and CDR2: ENHRY and SYGVKD. Unmatched junction bases numbered 3, after V lost 3 bases and J lost 5 bases. There are 14 residues in the CDR3. The CDR3 region has the DNA TGTGCCATCAGTGACGGGCGGGAGGGAGATACGCAGTATTTT. This sequence encodes CAISDGREGDTQYF.

This clone appeared a few times. The chain combines TRBV27 with TRBJ2-7; 8 nucleotides align to TRBD1. CDR1 is MNHEY and CDR2 is SMNVEV in the germline V gene (reference sequence). The CDR3 sequence is 16 residues long. Trimming cost V 4 bases and J 4 bases; bases outside gene matches: 12. The DNA for the CDR3 is TGTGCCAGCAGTTCTCAAACCGTCAGGGGGCGATACGAGCAGTACTTC. Its translation: CASSSQTVRGRYEQYF.

The rearrangement links TRBV5-7 to TRBJ1-2, with 7 bases fitting TRBD1. TRBV5-7 is treated as an ORF (open reading frame) with a function not yet certain. V shed 4 bases, J shed 4 bases, and the junction held 16 bases outside the gene matches. The CDR3 is 17 residues long. CDR3 region: CASSLITDRPKLYGYTF. CDR3 DNA: TGTGCCAGCAGCCTTATTACGGACAGGCCTAAACTCTATGGCTACACCTTC.

This chain uses TRBV18 with TRBJ2-7; 9 positions agree with TRBD2. Trimming removed 4 bases from V and 2 bases from J; junction bases left unmatched: 0. This CDR3 contains 13 residues. Germline CDR1 and CDR2: KGHSH and LQKENI. The CDR3, as DNA: TGTGCCAGCTCACTAGCGGGGGCCTACGAGCAGTACTTC. It is translated as CASSLAGAYEQYF.

V is TRBV7-6 and J is TRBJ2-1; possibly TRBD2 for D (5 bases). Per the germline V gene, CDR1 is SGHVS and CDR2 is FNYEAQ. The CDR3 sequence is 16 residues long. Trimming cost V 5 bases and J 0 bases, with 14 bases left between them. This CDR3 reads CASSNLAVSSYNEQFF. The CDR3, as DNA: TGTGCCAGCAGCAATCTAGCAGTAAGCTCCTACAATGAGCAGTTCTTC.

This clone was picked up one time. The CDR3 spells CASSQQRERHEQYF. In nucleotides, the CDR3 is TGTGCCAGCAGCCAACAGCGGGAGCGCCACGAGCAGTACTTC. This chain links TRBV16 with TRBJ2-7; 8 positions agree with TRBD2. CDR3 length equals 14 residues. The trim removed 2 bases at V and 5 bases at J, leaving 5 bases unmatched. Germline assignment: CDR1 KGHSY and CDR2 FQNENV. Using reference TRBV16 and TRBJ2-7 for the parts outside the CDR3, the full variable domain is GEEVAQTPKHLVRGEGQKAKLYCAPIKGHSYVFWYQQVLKNEFKFLISFQNENVFDETGMPKERFSAKCLPNSPCSLEIQATKLEDSAVYFCASSQQRERHEQYFGPGTRLTVT.

The chain employs TRBV6-5 and TRBJ2-5; TRBD2 might be the D (6 bases). The CDR3 consists of 13 residues. Trimming cost V 6 bases and J 0 bases, with 8 bases left between them. Germline loops: CDR1 MNHEY, CDR2 SVGAGI. CDR3 in amino acids: CASSVADQETQYF. The CDR3 DNA reads as TGTGCCAGCAGCGTAGCGGACCAAGAGACCCAGTACTTC.

This chain uses TRBV29-1 with TRBJ2-3; 12 nucleotides line up with TRBD2. V dropped 4 bases and J dropped 5; count of bases not matched to a gene: 7. The length of the CDR3 is 15 residues. The germline gives CDR1 SQVTM, CDR2 ANQGSEA. CDR3 residues: CSVGTSGRSLDTQYF. Written as DNA, the CDR3 is TGCAGCGTTGGAACTAGCGGGAGGTCGTTAGATACGCAGTATTTT.

The chain joins TRBV14 to TRBJ2-7, with no clear D. The ends were cut back, 3 bases at V and 10 bases at J, with 10 bases in the middle. The CDR3 consists of 11 residues. Germline CDR1 reads SGHDN; CDR2 reads FVKESK. This CDR3 is CASSHPPPQYF. In DNA form, the CDR3 reads TGTGCCAGCAGCCATCCCCCCCCTCAGTACTTC.

This chain joins TRBV29-1 and TRBJ2-7; 8 bases align to TRBD1. V lost 0 bases, J lost 0 bases, and 7 bases stayed unmatched. The CDR3 spans 16 residues. From germline, CDR1 is SQVTM and CDR2 ANQGSEA. CDR3 nucleotides: TGCAGCGTTGAAGAATTACGGACAGGGAGCTCCTACGAGCAGTACTTC. Translated: CSVEELRTGSSYEQYF.

The CDR3 sequence is CASGTGTVSNYGYTF. In DNA, the CDR3 is TGTGCCAGCGGGACCGGGACAGTCTCTAACTATGGCTACACCTTC. The chain has TRBV7-9 and TRBJ1-2; 7 nucleotides agree with TRBD1. CDR3 size: 15 residues. Trimming took 8 bases from V and 0 from J; bases not matched to a gene: 9. Germline V gene lookup returns CDR1 SEHNR and CDR2 FQNEAQ (reference sequence).

A word on this clone: A much bigger clone sits one base away, suggesting this may be a read error. This chain joins TRBV5-1 and TRBJ2-1, with D possibly matching TRBD2 (5 bases). The CDR3 has 15 residues. CDR1 and CDR2 (germline): SGHRS, YFSETQ. Trimming removed 0 bases at V and 0 bases at J, with 7 bases between. CDR3 coding DNA: TGCGCCAGCAGCTTGGATGGGAGCTCCTACAATGAGCAGTTCTTC. It codes for CASSLDGSSYNEQFF.

V and J are TRBV15 and TRBJ2-5, with TRBD2 matching over 11 bases. CDR1 LNHNV and CDR2 YYDKDF come from the germline V gene (reference sequence). With V trimmed by 0 bases and J by 2 bases, 2 bases remained unmatched. The CDR3 totals 16 residues. Written as DNA, the CDR3 is TGTGCCACCAGCAGAGAAAGACTAGCGGGACAAGAGACCCAGTACTTC. It is translated as CATSRERLAGQETQYF.

This chain uses TRBV15 with TRBJ2-2; D might be TRBD1 (6 bases). The V and J ends lost 3 bases and 6 bases respectively, with 8 bases between them. CDR1 is LNHNV, CDR2 YYDKDF, per germline (reference sequence). The CDR3 has 13 residues. CDR3 residues: CATSSSGAGELFF. CDR3 in DNA: TGTGCCACCAGCAGTTCAGGGGCCGGGGAGCTGTTTTTT.

This clone was seen just once. Other nucleotide sequences from this sample produce the same CDR3. This sequence joins TRBV18 and TRBJ1-1; tentative D call: TRBD1 (6 bases). Germline V gene data show CDR1 as KGHSH and CDR2 as LQKENI. Between the trimmed V and J ends, which lost 3 bases and 1 base, there was a span of 9 bases. This CDR3 is built from 14 residues. DNA of the CDR3: TGTGCCAGCTCACCGGGACAAAGGAACACTGAAGCTTTCTTT. Translated, it gives CASSPGQRNTEAFF.

This chain joins TRBV5-4 and TRBJ2-2, with 10 bases aligning to TRBD1. This CDR3 has 16 residues. V lost 0 bases and J lost 5; bases outside the gene matches: 4. Looked up from germline, CDR1 is SGHNT and CDR2 is YYREEE (reference sequence). The CDR3 sequence: CASSLGQGAGTGELFF. CDR3 DNA: TGTGCCAGCAGCTTGGGACAGGGGGCCGGAACCGGGGAGCTGTTTTTT.

This clone was found a few times. J is TRBJ1-5 and V is TRBV4-1; maybe TRBD1 (5 bases). The length of the CDR3 is 15 residues. The germline V gene encodes CDR1 MGHRA and CDR2 YSYEKL. Between the trimmed V and J ends, which lost 1 base and 6 bases, there was a span of 13 bases. In DNA, the CDR3 is TGCGCCAGCAGCCAAGGTGGGGCAGGGCGTCAGCCCCAGCATTTT. Translating it yields CASSQGGAGRQPQHF.

The chain carries TRBV10-3 and TRBJ2-7, with D tentatively TRBD1 (6 bases). V lost 1 base and J lost 5, with 9 bases in between. Germline V lookup: CDR1 ENHRY, CDR2 SYGVKD. The CDR3 runs 13 residues. The CDR3 bases are TGTGCCATCAGTGAGTTCAGGGGAAACGAGCAGTACTTC. Protein product: CAISEFRGNEQYF.

The chain links TRBV12-5 to TRBJ1-3; TRBD1 is a possible D gene (6 bases). The germline CDR1 and CDR2 sequences are LGHNT and FRNRAP. The length of the CDR3 is 21 residues. With 1 base removed from V and 0 bases from J, the gap between germline ends came to 25 bases. CDR3 loop: CASGLDLWKGGTGDSGNTIYF. For the CDR3, the DNA is TGTGCTAGTGGTTTGGACCTTTGGAAGGGGGGGACGGGAGACTCTGGAAACACCATATATTTT. Based on the CDR3 plus reference TRBV12-5 and TRBJ1-3, the full variable domain is DARVTQTPRHKVTEMGQEVTMRCQPILGHNTVFWYRQTMMQGLELLAYFRNRAPLDDSGMPKDRFSAEMPDATLATLKIQPSEPRDSAVYFCASGLDLWKGGTGDSGNTIYFGEGSWLTVV.

The gene calls are TRBV3-1 (or the pseudogene TRBV3-2) and TRBJ1-5; unclear D gene. This CDR3 region has 13 residues. V gave up 2 bases and J gave up 4 bases, with 6 bases separating them. Germline assignment: CDR1 LGHDT and CDR2 YNNKEL (reference sequence). The CDR3, as DNA: TGTGCCAGCAGCCAATCAGTAAATCAGCCCCAGCATTTT. Its protein product is CASSQSVNQPQHF.

The chain combines TRBV10-1 with TRBJ2-5; TRBD2 matches 7 bases. Germline-derived CDR1 and CDR2 are WNHNN and SYGVQD (reference sequence). The length of the CDR3 is 19 residues. V was clipped by 10 bases and J by 4 bases; unmatched bases: 27. This CDR3 is CAMEGTPRESPSWIETQYF. CDR3 in DNA: TGCGCCATGGAGGGGACCCCGCGGGAGTCTCCCTCGTGGATAGAGACCCAGTACTTC.

V usage is TRBV4-3 and J usage is TRBJ1-2; 7 bases align to TRBD1. V gave up 0 bases and J gave up 4 bases; unmatched junction bases: 8. This CDR3 has 16 residues. Germline V gene data show CDR1 as LGHNA and CDR2 as YSLEER. This CDR3 reads CASSQDSGTALYGYTF. The CDR3 DNA reads TGCGCCAGCAGCCAAGATTCCGGGACAGCCCTCTATGGCTACACCTTC.

The CDR3 is CASIPLFLGDRKETQYF. The CDR3 DNA reads TGTGCCAGCATCCCACTCTTTCTCGGGGACAGAAAAGAGACCCAGTACTTC. The V and J genes are TRBV28 and TRBJ2-5; 7 bases align to TRBD1. Germline values: CDR1 MDHEN, CDR2 SYDVKM. Trimming took 7 bases from V and 3 from J; bases not matched to a gene: 17. This CDR3 has 17 amino acids.

The rearrangement links TRBV11-2 to TRBJ1-4, with TRBD1 matching 8 bases. CDR1 and CDR2 (germline): SGHAT, FQNNGV. The V gene end was trimmed by 1 base and the J gene end by 5 bases; junction bases not matched to a gene: 3. The CDR3 is 15 amino acids. The CDR3 protein is CASSLGRGRNEKLFF. CDR3 bases: TGTGCCAGCAGCTTAGGCAGGGGGCGAAATGAAAAACTGTTTTTT.

There are a few counts of this clone. The CDR3 DNA follows: TGTGCCAGCAGCTTGCCTGAGTACCAAGAGACCCAGTACTTC. Its protein is CASSLPEYQETQYF. The V call is TRBV5-4, the J call TRBJ2-5; D not resolved. The V end was cut by 1 base, the J end by 0 bases, with 7 bases between. This CDR3 comprises 14 residues. Germline V lookup: CDR1 SGHNT, CDR2 YYREEE (reference sequence). Supplemented by reference TRBV5-4 and TRBJ2-5, the full variable domain reads ETGVTQSPTHLIKTRGQQVTLRCSSQSGHNTVSWYQQALGQGPQFIFQYYREEENGRGNFPPRFSGLQFPNYSSELNVNALELDDSALYLCASSLPEYQETQYFGPGTRLLVL.

A note on this clone: The junction differs from germline at one of its ends, possibly a read error. The chain is built from TRBV18 and TRBJ2-7, with D possibly matching TRBD1 (7 bases). CDR1 is KGHSH and CDR2 is LQKENI in the germline V gene. The CDR3 has 13 residues. CDR3 sequence: CASSPGGTATFDF. The DNA for the CDR3 is TGTGCCAGCTCACCCGGCGGGACAGCGACTTTCGACTTC.